The 31 T cell receptor beta chains below all came from one sample that was sequenced in a study of CD8 T cells in ankylosing spondylitis. TCRdb recomputed calls from the 5' RACE reads with MiXCR, one row per CDR3 protein. The sample lists some 130,000 distinct CDR3 sequences; around 15% were seen once. Source material: blood, either unsorted or a sorted T cell fraction (not recorded which). The receptors were sampled from a female donor with ankylosing spondylitis or in good health (not recorded which).

The V gene is TRBV7-9, the J gene TRBJ2-2, with D possibly TRBD2 on 5 matching bases. The CDR3 sequence is 13 residues long. CDR1 SEHNR and CDR2 FQNEAQ come from the germline V gene (reference sequence). V lost 6 bases and J lost 6, with 11 bases in between. The CDR3 DNA reads TGTGCCAGCAGAATTTCCGGGGCCGGGGAGCTGTTTTTT. Translated, it gives CASRISGAGELFF.

This clonotype was detected a few times. The chain links TRBV12-3 or TRBV12-4 to TRBJ2-7, with 16 bases lining up with TRBD2. The V gene end was trimmed by 5 bases and the J gene end by 5 bases; junction bases not matched to a gene: 3. The CDR3 is 15 residues long. CDR3 protein: CASSKGTSGRDEQYF. The CDR3 DNA follows: TGTGCCAGCAGTAAGGGGACTAGCGGGAGGGACGAGCAGTACTTC.

This clonotype was observed at least ten times. The chain carries TRBV29-1 and TRBJ2-7; 13 nucleotides align to TRBD2. Trimming took 6 bases from V and 7 from J; bases not matched to a gene: 6. The CDR3 contains 13 residues. Germline-derived CDR1 and CDR2 are SQVTM and ANQGSEA. The CDR3 sequence is CSVSTSGGNEQYF. DNA of the CDR3: TGCAGCGTATCGACTAGCGGGGGGAATGAGCAGTACTTC.

The chain has TRBV7-6 and TRBJ2-1; 12 nucleotides agree with TRBD2. Trimming took 1 base from V and 9 from J; bases not matched to a gene: 7. The CDR3 totals 16 residues. In germline, CDR1 is SGHVS, CDR2 FNYEAQ. CDR3 amino acids: CASSLESSGRAGEQFF. As DNA, the CDR3 is TGTGCCAGCAGCTTAGAGTCTAGCGGGAGGGCGGGTGAGCAGTTCTTC.

This clonotype was seen a handful of times. The CDR3 sequence is CASGELATNEQFF. The CDR3 bases are TGTGCCAGCGGGGAGTTAGCTACTAATGAGCAGTTCTTC. The chain joins TRBV11-2 to TRBJ2-1; tentative D call: TRBD2 (5 bases). Germline assignment: CDR1 SGHAT and CDR2 FQNNGV. The V and J ends lost 8 bases and 7 bases respectively, with 15 bases between them. The CDR3 sequence is 13 residues long.

The sample holds a few counts of this clonotype. V and J are TRBV29-1 and TRBJ1-5; a weak D match, TRBD1 (5 bases). V gave up 1 base and J gave up 6 bases, with 7 bases separating them. CDR3 length: 12 amino acids. Germline CDR1 SQVTM, CDR2 ANQGSEA. CDR3 loop: CSVEVRVQPQHF. For the CDR3, the DNA is TGCAGCGTTGAAGTCAGGGTTCAGCCCCAGCATTTT.

This clonotype occurred a few times. The rearrangement uses TRBV2 and TRBJ2-5; perhaps TRBD2 as D (6 bases). CDR1 and CDR2 (germline): SNHLY, FYNNEI. This CDR3 has 14 residues. Trimming took 7 bases from V and 0 from J, leaving 12 bases between them. The CDR3: CASTGRSYQETQYF. CDR3 in DNA: TGTGCCAGCACGGGGAGGTCGTACCAAGAGACCCAGTACTTC.

This chain connects TRBV12-1 to TRBJ2-1; the table's TRBD1 call for D was not verified on the DNA. TRBV12-1 is a documented pseudogene. This CDR3 is built from 16 residues. CDR3 in amino acids: CASSSSPAGNPHEQFF. The CDR3 DNA follows: TGTGCCAGCAGCTCCTCCCCAGCGGGGAACCCCCATGAGCAGTTCTTC.

This clonotype came up many times. The genes are TRBV5-1 and TRBJ2-3, with 12 bases lining up with TRBD2. The V gene end was trimmed by 4 bases and the J gene end by 0 bases; junction bases not matched to a gene: 3. In germline, CDR1 is SGHRS, CDR2 YFSETQ. The CDR3 runs 16 residues. DNA of the CDR3: TGCGCCAGCAGCCCAGGACTAGCGGGGAGCACAGATACGCAGTATTTT. This codes for CASSPGLAGSTDTQYF.

This clonotype was seen only a few times. This chain connects TRBV28 to TRBJ2-1; 11 positions agree with TRBD1. V was clipped by 5 bases and J by 7 bases; unmatched bases: 10. CDR3 length equals 16 residues. The V gene's germline CDR1 is MDHEN and CDR2 SYDVKM. This chain's CDR3 is CASSTIGTGGKNEQFF. CDR3 sequence (DNA): TGTGCCAGCAGTACCATAGGGACAGGGGGTAAGAATGAGCAGTTCTTC.

This clonotype turned up a few times. V is TRBV5-1 and J is TRBJ2-6, with D possibly being TRBD1 (6 bases). The CDR3 is made up of 15 amino acids. Germline V gives CDR1 SGHRS, CDR2 YFSETQ. Trimming removed 4 bases at V and 4 bases at J, with 12 bases between. In nucleotides, the CDR3 is TGCGCCAGCAGCACCGGACAGTTGGGGGCCAACGTCCTGACTTTC. This sequence encodes CASSTGQLGANVLTF.

The chain has TRBV5-1 and TRBJ2-3; maybe TRBD1 (6 bases). Germline assignment: CDR1 SGHRS and CDR2 YFSETQ. The germline V and J ends were trimmed by 4 bases and 4 bases, with 19 bases remaining between them. The CDR3 is made up of 16 amino acids. CDR3 sequence: CASSPEWGRVSDTQYF. CDR3 coding DNA: TGCGCCAGCAGCCCCGAATGGGGGCGGGTATCAGATACGCAGTATTTT.

The chain links TRBV5-1 to TRBJ2-3; TRBD2 matches 11 bases. The CDR3 covers 15 residues. Looked up from germline, CDR1 is SGHRS and CDR2 is YFSETQ. The J segment lost 6 bases and the V segment lost 0 bases, leaving 3 bases of the junction unmatched. The CDR3 DNA is TGCGCCAGCAGCTTGGATAGCGGGGGGGGCGATACGCAGTATTTT. Translated, it gives CASSLDSGGGDTQYF. Full variable domain (missing parts from reference TRBV5-1 and TRBJ2-3): KAGVTQTPRYLIKTRGQQVTLSCSPISGHRSVSWYQQTPGQGLQFLFEYFSETQRNKGNFPGRFSGRQFSNSRSEMNVSTLELGDSALYLCASSLDSGGGDTQYFGPGTRLTVL.

This clonotype appeared a few times. The chain couples TRBV6-5 to TRBJ2-7, with 7 bases that match TRBD1. Germline assignment: CDR1 MNHEY and CDR2 SVGAGI. V gave up 0 bases and J gave up 3 bases; unmatched junction bases: 11. The CDR3 is 17 residues long. CDR3 sequence reads: CASSYSTGPGLYYEQYF. DNA for the CDR3: TGTGCCAGCAGTTACTCGACAGGGCCAGGGTTATACTACGAGCAGTACTTC.

This clonotype came up a few times. V gene TRBV9 combines with J gene TRBJ2-2, with a possible D match to TRBD2 (6 bases). Germline values: CDR1 SGDLS, CDR2 YYNGEE. V was shortened by 0 bases and J by 0 bases, with 15 bases between the two germline ends. This CDR3 contains 18 residues. This chain's CDR3 is CASSVAGGNQANTGELFF. CDR3 nucleotides: TGTGCCAGCAGCGTAGCTGGGGGGAACCAGGCGAACACCGGGGAGCTGTTTTTT.

This clonotype was observed many times. The chain combines TRBV5-1 with TRBJ2-5; D is ambiguous. Trimming cost V 0 bases and J 0 bases, with 9 bases left between them. The CDR3 sequence is 15 residues long. From germline, CDR1 is SGHRS and CDR2 YFSETQ. CDR3 coding DNA: TGCGCCAGCAGCTTGGCTGCAAATTACCAAGAGACCCAGTACTTC. Translation: CASSLAANYQETQYF. The full variable domain, rest sourced from reference TRBV5-1 and TRBJ2-5, is KAGVTQTPRYLIKTRGQQVTLSCSPISGHRSVSWYQQTPGQGLQFLFEYFSETQRNKGNFPGRFSGRQFSNSRSEMNVSTLELGDSALYLCASSLAANYQETQYFGPGTRLLVL.

This clonotype has only a few counts. The chain combines TRBV5-1 with TRBJ2-3, with 10 bases that match TRBD2. V lost 4 bases to trimming and J lost 2 bases; unmatched junction nucleotides: 7. The CDR3 is 16 residues long. Germline V lookup: CDR1 SGHRS, CDR2 YFSETQ. The CDR3 DNA sequence: TGCGCCAGCAGCCCCCGGACTAGCGGTACCACAGATACGCAGTATTTT. It encodes CASSPRTSGTTDTQYF.

This clonotype came up many times. The V call is TRBV12-3 or TRBV12-4, the J call TRBJ1-1; the D is unclear. Trimming removed 8 bases at V and 3 bases at J, with 7 bases between. The CDR3 covers 11 residues. CDR3 coding DNA: TGTGCCAGCCTAATTTACACTGAAGCTTTCTTT. It codes for CASLIYTEAFF.

This clonotype was seen only a few times. The chain has TRBV5-1 and TRBJ1-1, with 11 positions matching TRBD1. Germline V lookup: CDR1 SGHRS, CDR2 YFSETQ. Trimming at V came to 4 bases and at J to 2 bases, leaving 10 bases not matched to a gene. This CDR3 has 17 amino acids. The CDR3 sequence is CASSTWTGGGTNTEAFF. CDR3 nucleotides: TGCGCCAGCAGCACCTGGACAGGGGGCGGCACTAACACTGAAGCTTTCTTT.

This clonotype was observed at least ten times. A junction end diverges from the germline sequence, so it may reflect a read error. This sequence joins TRBV5-1 and TRBJ1-1, with TRBD1 identical over 9 bases. The length of the CDR3 is 15 residues. Germline V CDR1 and CDR2: SGHRS, YFSETQ. CDR3 sequence reads: CASSPKTGGNAEAFF. The DNA of the CDR3 is TGCGCCAGCAGCCCAAAGACAGGGGGGAACGCTGAAGCTTTCTTT.

This clonotype was found many times. The genes are TRBV6-2 or TRBV6-3 and TRBJ1-2; 7 nucleotides match TRBD1. The ends lost 0 bases at V and 4 bases at J; junction bases unmatched: 5. The germline V gene encodes CDR1 MNHEY and CDR2 SVGEGT. CDR3 length equals 15 residues. CDR3 nucleotide sequence: TGTGCCAGCAGTTACTCGAGGGGGCGCAGCTATGGCTACACCTTC. It specifies CASSYSRGRSYGYTF.

The V and J genes are TRBV12-3 or TRBV12-4 and TRBJ2-7, with TRBD1 matching 7 bases. The length of the CDR3 is 13 residues. V dropped 5 bases and J dropped 2; count of bases not matched to a gene: 3. CDR3 DNA: TGTGCCAGCAGTGAGACAGGGACCTACGAGCAGTACTTC. It encodes CASSETGTYEQYF.

The rearrangement joins TRBV11-1 to TRBJ2-7; 9 bases match TRBD2. V lost 5 bases, J lost 2 bases, and 10 bases stayed unmatched. Per the germline V gene, CDR1 is SGHAT and CDR2 is FQDESV (reference sequence). This CDR3 is 16 amino acids long. CDR3 sequence reads: CASSQPPGLAPYEQYF. CDR3 in DNA: TGTGCCAGCAGCCAACCACCGGGACTAGCCCCCTACGAGCAGTACTTC.

This clonotype appeared many times. The chain links TRBV5-1 to TRBJ2-5; 7 positions match TRBD2. V was clipped by 4 bases and J by 3 bases; unmatched bases: 6. This CDR3 comprises 14 residues. Germline lookup yields CDR1 SGHRS and CDR2 YFSETQ. The CDR3 DNA reads TGCGCCAGCAGCCTACTAGCGCAAAAAGAGACCCAGTACTTC. Residues: CASSLLAQKETQYF.

This clonotype was seen more than once but under ten times. The rearrangement links TRBV15 to TRBJ2-3; 12 bases align to TRBD2. Germline lookup yields CDR1 LNHNV and CDR2 YYDKDF (reference sequence). The trim removed 2 bases at V and 6 bases at J, leaving 3 bases unmatched. The CDR3 spans 15 residues. The CDR3 DNA is TGTGCCACCAGCAGAAAACTAGCGGGGGGTGATACGCAGTATTTT. This gives the protein CATSRKLAGGDTQYF.

As for this clonotype: A much larger clone differs by one base, so this may be a read error. This chain uses TRBV5-1 with TRBJ2-3; unclear D gene. The CDR3 has 15 residues. CDR1 is SGHRS and CDR2 is YFSETQ in the germline V gene. The CDR3 sequence is CDSSLSSAFRDTQYF. The CDR3 region has the DNA TGCGACAGCAGCTTGTCAAGCGCCTTTCGGGATACGCAGTATTTT.

This clonotype was recorded many times. This chain joins TRBV29-1 and TRBJ1-2, with 7 nucleotides matching TRBD1. The CDR3 is 13 amino acids. The germline gives CDR1 SQVTM, CDR2 ANQGSEA. The junction had 12 bases not matched to a gene; V was cut back by 6 bases and J by 8 bases. The CDR3, as DNA: TGCAGCGTACAAGACAGGGATCGTCTGGGCTACACCTTC. Translating gives CSVQDRDRLGYTF.

The chain links TRBV12-3 or TRBV12-4 to TRBJ2-2; D possibly uses TRBD1 or TRBD2 (5 bases each). CDR3 length: 10 residues. V lost 8 bases to trimming and J lost 7 bases, with 5 bases between them. CDR3: CASGGGELFF. As DNA, the CDR3 is TGTGCCAGCGGGGGCGGGGAGCTGTTTTTT.

Ten or more counts support this clonotype. V and J are TRBV20-1 and TRBJ2-2, with 10 bases aligning to TRBD1. CDR3 size: 15 residues. V gave up 4 bases and J gave up 5 bases; unmatched junction bases: 7. Germline values: CDR1 DFQATT, CDR2 SNEGSKA (reference sequence). CDR3 in amino acids: CSAKTGGGRTGELFF. As DNA, the CDR3 is TGCAGTGCTAAGACAGGGGGCGGCCGGACCGGGGAGCTGTTTTTT.

The chain is built from TRBV20-1 and TRBJ2-7; TRBD2 agrees at 10 bases. The V gene's germline CDR1 is DFQATT and CDR2 SNEGSKA (reference sequence). The CDR3 contains 15 residues. With 5 bases clipped from V and 2 bases from J, the junction kept 9 bases outside the gene matches. The DNA of the CDR3 is TGCAGTGCTTCCCCAACTAGCGGGATTACCTACGAGCAGTACTTC. Translated: CSASPTSGITYEQYF.

This clonotype was recorded at least ten times. This chain uses TRBV7-9 with TRBJ2-7; 10 bases are shared with TRBD1. The V gene end was trimmed by 5 bases and the J gene end by 5 bases; junction bases not matched to a gene: 6. Per germline, CDR1 SEHNR and CDR2 FQNEAQ (reference sequence). The CDR3 contains 14 residues. CDR3 loop: CASSRQGAGHEQYF. The CDR3 coding sequence is TGTGCCAGCAGCCGACAGGGGGCAGGGCACGAGCAGTACTTC.